This T cell receptor (beta chain) is from a study of T-cell memory formation after mild COVID-19. Trimming cost V 4 bases and J 5 bases, with 6 bases left between them. From germline, CDR1 is SGHTA and CDR2 FQGNSA. The CDR3 contains 12 residues. TCRdb re-called the 5' RACE reads with MiXCR, one entry per CDR3 protein. The data show a few hundred thousand distinct CDR3 sequences, 19% seen once. This clonotype has a count of ten or more. The chain employs TRBV7-2 and TRBJ2-4; D not resolved. This TCR came from a man aged 18 to 29 who had mild COVID-19 (a few samples of this study predate the infection). Cell type and time point are not known. Sequencing was done on a sample of PBMCs or a T cell subset sorted from them (not recorded which). The CDR3 sequence: CASSSDQNIQYF. The CDR3, as DNA: TGTGCCAGCAGCTCCGACCAAAACATTCAGTACTTC.